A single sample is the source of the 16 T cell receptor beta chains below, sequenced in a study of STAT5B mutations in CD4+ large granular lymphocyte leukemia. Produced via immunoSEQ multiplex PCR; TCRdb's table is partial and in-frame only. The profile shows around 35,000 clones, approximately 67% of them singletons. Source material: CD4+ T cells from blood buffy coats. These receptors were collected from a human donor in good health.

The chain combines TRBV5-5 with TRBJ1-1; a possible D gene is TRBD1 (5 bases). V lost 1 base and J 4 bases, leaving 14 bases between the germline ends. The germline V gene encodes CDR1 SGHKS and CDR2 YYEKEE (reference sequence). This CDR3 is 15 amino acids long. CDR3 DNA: TGTGCCAGCAGCTTGTGGGGGGAAGCGGGCACTGAAGCTTTCTTT. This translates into CASSLWGEAGTEAFF.

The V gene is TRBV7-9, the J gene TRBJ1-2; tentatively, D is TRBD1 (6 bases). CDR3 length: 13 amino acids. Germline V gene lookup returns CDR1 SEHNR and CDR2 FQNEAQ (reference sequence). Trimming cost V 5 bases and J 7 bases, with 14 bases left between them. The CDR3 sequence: CASSPQGTAGYTF. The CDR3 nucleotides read TGTGCCAGCAGCCCACAGGGTACTGCTGGCTACACCTTC.

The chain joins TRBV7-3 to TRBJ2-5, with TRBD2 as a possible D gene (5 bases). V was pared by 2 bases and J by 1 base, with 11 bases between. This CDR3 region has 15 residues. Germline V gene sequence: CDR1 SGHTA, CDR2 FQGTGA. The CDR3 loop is CASSLVGLAQETQYF. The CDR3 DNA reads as TGTGCCAGCAGCTTAGTGGGTCTAGCCCAAGAGACCCAGTACTTC. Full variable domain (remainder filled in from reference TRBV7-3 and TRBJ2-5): GAGVSQTPSNKVTEKGKYVELRCDPISGHTALYWYRQSLGQGPEFLIYFQGTGAADDSGLPNDRFFAVRPEGSVSTLKIQRTERGDSAVYLCASSLVGLAQETQYFGPGTRLLVL.

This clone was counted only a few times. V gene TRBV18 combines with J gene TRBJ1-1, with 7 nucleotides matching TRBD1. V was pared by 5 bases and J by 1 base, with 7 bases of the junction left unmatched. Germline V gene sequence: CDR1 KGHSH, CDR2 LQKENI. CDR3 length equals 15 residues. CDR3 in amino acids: CASSTQGGANTEAFF. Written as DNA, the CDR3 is TGTGCCAGCTCAACCCAGGGGGGAGCGAACACTGAAGCTTTCTTT.

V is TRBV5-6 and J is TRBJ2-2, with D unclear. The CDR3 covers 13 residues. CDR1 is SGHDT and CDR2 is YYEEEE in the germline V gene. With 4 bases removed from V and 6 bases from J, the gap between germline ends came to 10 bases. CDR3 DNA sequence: TGTGCCAGCAGCCTACCGGCCCCCGGGGAGCTGTTTTTT. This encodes CASSLPAPGELFF.

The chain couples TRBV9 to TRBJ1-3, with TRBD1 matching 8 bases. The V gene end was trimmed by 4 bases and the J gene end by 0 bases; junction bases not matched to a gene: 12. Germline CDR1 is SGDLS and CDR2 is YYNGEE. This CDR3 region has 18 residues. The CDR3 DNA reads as TGTGCCAGCAGCTCTACCCCTGGACAGGGATCCTCTGGAAACACCATATATTTT. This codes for CASSSTPGQGSSGNTIYF.

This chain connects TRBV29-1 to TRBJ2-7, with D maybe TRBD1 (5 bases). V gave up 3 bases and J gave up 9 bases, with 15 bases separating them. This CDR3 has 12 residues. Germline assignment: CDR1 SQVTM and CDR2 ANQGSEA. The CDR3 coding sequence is TGCAGCGTTGAGTTTACAGGTCGCGGGCAGTACTTC. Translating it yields CSVEFTGRGQYF.

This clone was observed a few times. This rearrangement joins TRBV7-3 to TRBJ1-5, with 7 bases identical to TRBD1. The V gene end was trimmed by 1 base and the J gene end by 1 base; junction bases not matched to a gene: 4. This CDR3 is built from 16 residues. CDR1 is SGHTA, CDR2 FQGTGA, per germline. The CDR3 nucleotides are TGTGCCAGCAGCTTAAATAGGGGGCAGAGCAATCAGCCCCAGCATTTT. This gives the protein CASSLNRGQSNQPQHF.

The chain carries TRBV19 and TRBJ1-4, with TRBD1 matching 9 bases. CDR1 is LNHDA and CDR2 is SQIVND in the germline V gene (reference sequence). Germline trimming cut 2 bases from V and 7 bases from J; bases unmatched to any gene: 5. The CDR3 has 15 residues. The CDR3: CASSIRGQGGEKLFF. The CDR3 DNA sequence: TGTGCCAGTAGTATACGGGGACAGGGAGGTGAAAAACTGTTTTTT.

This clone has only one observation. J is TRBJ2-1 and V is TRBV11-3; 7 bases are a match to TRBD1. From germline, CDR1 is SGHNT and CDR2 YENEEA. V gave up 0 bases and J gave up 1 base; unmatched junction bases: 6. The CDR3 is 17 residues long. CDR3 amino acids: CASSLDSGTASYNEQFF. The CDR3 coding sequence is TGTGCCAGCAGCTTAGATTCCGGGACAGCATCCTACAATGAGCAGTTCTTC.

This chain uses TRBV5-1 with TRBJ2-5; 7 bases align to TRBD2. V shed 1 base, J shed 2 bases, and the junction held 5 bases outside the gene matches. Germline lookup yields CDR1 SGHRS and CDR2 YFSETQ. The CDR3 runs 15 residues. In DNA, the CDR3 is TGCGCCAGCAGCTTGAGGTCTAGCGGTCAAGAGACCCAGTACTTC. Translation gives CASSLRSSGQETQYF.

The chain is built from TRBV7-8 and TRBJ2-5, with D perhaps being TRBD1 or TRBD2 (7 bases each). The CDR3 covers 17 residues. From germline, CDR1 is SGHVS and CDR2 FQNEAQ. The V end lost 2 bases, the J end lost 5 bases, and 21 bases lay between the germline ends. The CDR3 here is CASSLLGGRGALETQYF. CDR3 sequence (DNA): TGTGCCAGCAGCTTACTAGGGGGCCGGGGGGCCCTTGAGACCCAGTACTTC.

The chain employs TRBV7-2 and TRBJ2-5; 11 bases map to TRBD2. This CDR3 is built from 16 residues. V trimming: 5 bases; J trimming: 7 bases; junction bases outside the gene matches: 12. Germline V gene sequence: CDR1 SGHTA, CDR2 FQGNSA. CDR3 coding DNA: TGTGCCAGCAGCCTAGAGATTAGCGGGGGGGCCGGGACCCAGTACTTC. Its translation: CASSLEISGGAGTQYF.

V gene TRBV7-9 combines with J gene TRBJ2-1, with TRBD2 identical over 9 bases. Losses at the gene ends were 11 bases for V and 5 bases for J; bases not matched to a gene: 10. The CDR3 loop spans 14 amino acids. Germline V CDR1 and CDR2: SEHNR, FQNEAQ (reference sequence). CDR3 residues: CASEASGVNNEQFF. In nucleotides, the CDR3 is TGTGCCTCCGAGGCTAGCGGGGTTAACAATGAGCAGTTCTTC. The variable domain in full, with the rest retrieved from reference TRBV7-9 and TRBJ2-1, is DTGVSQNPRHKITKRGQNVTFRCDPISEHNRLYWYRQTLGQGPEFLTYFQNEAQLEKSRLLSDRFSAERPKGSFSTLEIQRTEQGDSAMYLCASEASGVNNEQFFGPGTRLTVL.

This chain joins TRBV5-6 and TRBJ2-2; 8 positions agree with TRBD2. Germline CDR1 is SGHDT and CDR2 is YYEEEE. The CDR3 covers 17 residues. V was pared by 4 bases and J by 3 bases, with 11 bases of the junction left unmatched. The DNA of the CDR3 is TGTGCCAGCAGCCTTGGACTCGGGGGGGGTTACACCGGGGAGCTGTTTTTT. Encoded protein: CASSLGLGGGYTGELFF.

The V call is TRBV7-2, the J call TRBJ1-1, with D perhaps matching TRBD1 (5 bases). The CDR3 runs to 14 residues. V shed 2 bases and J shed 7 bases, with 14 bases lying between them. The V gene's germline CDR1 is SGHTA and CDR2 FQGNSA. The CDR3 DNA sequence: TGTGCCAGCAGCTTAAATACAGGACTGTATGAAGCTTTCTTT. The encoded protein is CASSLNTGLYEAFF.